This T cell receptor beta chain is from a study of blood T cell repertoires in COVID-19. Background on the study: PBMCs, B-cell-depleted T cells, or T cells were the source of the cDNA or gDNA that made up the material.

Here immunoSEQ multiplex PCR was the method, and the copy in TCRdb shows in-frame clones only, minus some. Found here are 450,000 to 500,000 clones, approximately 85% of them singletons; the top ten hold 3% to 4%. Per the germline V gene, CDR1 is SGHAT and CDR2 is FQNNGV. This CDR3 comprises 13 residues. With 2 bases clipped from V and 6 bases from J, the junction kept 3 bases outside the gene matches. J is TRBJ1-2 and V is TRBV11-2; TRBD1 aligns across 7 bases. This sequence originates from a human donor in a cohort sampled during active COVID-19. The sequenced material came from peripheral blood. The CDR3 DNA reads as TGTGCCAGCAGCTTAACAGGGGTCGATGGCTACACCTTC. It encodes CASSLTGVDGYTF.